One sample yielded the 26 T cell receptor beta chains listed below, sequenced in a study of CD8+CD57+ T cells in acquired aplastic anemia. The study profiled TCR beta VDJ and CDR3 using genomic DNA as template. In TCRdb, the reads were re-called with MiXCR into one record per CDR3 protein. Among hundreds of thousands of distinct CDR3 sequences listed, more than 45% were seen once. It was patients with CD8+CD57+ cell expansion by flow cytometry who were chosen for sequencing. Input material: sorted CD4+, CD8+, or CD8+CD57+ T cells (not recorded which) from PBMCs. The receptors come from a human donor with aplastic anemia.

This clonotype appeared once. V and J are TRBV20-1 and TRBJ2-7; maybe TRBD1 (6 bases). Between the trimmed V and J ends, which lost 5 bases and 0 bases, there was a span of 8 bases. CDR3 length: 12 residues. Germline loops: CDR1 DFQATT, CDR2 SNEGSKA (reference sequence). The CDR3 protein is CSAAGDSYEQYF. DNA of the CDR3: TGCAGTGCTGCAGGGGACTCCTACGAGCAGTACTTC.

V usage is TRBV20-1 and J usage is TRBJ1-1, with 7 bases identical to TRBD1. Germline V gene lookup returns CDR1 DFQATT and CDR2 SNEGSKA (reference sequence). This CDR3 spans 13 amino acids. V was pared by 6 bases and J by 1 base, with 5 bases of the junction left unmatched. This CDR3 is CSASTGTNTEAFF. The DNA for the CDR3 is TGCAGTGCGTCGACAGGGACGAACACTGAAGCTTTCTTT.

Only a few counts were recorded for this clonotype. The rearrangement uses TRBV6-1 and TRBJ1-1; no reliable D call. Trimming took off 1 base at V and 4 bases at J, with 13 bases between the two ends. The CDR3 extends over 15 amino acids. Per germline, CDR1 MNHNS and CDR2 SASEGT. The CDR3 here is CASSEDSTPSTEAFF. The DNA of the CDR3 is TGTGCCAGCAGTGAAGATTCGACCCCTAGCACTGAAGCTTTCTTT.

The CDR3 nucleotides are TGTGCCAGTTCTTGGCCAGCGGGAGCGGAGATGGATACGCAGTATTTT. As protein: CASSWPAGAEMDTQYF. The chain has TRBV7-8 and TRBJ2-3, with TRBD2 matching 8 bases. This CDR3 region has 16 residues. In germline, CDR1 is SGHVS, CDR2 FQNEAQ. V shed 9 bases, J shed 6 bases, and the junction held 17 bases outside the gene matches.

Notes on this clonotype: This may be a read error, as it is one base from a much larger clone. The CDR3 sequence: CASSQDSSGGTVQYF. DNA of the CDR3: TGCGCCAGCAGCCAAGATTCGAGCGGGGGGACCGTTCAGTACTTC. The chain uses TRBV4-3 and TRBJ2-4, with 9 bases fitting TRBD2. This CDR3 contains 15 residues. Germline trimming cut 0 bases from V and 11 bases from J; bases unmatched to any gene: 8. Germline V gene lookup returns CDR1 LGHNA and CDR2 YSLEER.

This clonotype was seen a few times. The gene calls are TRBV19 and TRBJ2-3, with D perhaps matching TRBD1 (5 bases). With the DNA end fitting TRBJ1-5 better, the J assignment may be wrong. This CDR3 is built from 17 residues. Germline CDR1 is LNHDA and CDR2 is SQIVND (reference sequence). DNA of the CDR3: TGTGCCAGTAGTATCTCTTCTTGGGGACCCAGCACAGATACGCAGCATTTT. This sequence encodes CASSISSWGPSTDTQHF.

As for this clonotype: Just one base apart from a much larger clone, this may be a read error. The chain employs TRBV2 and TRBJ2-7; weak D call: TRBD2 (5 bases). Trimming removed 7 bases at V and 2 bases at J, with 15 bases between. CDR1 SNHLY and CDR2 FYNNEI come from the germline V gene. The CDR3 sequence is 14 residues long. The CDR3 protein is CASMSPGVPYEQYF. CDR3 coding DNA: TGTGCCAGCATGTCCCCCGGGGTCCCCTACGAGCAGTACTTC.

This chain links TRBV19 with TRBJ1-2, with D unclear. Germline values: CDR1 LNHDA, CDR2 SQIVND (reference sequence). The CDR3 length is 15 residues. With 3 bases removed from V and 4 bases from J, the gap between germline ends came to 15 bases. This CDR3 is CASSILEQTLYGYTF. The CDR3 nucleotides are TGTGCCAGTAGTATTCTAGAACAGACTCTCTATGGCTACACCTTC.

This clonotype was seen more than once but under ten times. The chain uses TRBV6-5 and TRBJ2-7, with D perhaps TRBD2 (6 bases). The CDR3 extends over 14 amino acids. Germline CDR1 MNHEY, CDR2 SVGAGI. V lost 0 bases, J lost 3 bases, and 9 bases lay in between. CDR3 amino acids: CASSYSGTFYEQYF. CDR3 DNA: TGTGCCAGCAGTTACTCCGGGACTTTCTACGAGCAGTACTTC.

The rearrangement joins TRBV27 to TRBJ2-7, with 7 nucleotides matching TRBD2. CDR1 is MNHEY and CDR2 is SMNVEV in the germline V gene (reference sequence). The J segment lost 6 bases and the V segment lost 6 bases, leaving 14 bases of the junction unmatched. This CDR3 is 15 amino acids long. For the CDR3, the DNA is TGTGCCAGCAGCGTACATAAGACTAGCTTTCTCGAGCAGTACTTC. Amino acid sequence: CASSVHKTSFLEQYF.

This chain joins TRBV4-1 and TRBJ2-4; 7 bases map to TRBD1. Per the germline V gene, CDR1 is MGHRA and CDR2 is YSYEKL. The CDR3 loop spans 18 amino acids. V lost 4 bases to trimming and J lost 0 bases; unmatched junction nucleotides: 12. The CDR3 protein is CASSRLQGTGLAKNIQYF. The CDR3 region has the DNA TGCGCCAGCAGCCGTCTACAGGGGACGGGGCTAGCCAAAAACATTCAGTACTTC.

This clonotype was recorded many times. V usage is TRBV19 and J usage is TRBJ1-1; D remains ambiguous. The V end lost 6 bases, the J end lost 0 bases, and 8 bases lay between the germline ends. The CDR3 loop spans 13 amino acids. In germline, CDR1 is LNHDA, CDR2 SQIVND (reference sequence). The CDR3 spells CASSSGLNTEAFF. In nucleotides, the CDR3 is TGTGCCAGTAGCTCAGGTCTGAACACTGAAGCTTTCTTT.

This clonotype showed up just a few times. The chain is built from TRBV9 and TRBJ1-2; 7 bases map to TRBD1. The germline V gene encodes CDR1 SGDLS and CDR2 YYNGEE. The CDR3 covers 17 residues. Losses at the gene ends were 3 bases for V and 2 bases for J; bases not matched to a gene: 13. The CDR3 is CASSANSGQPVNYGYTF. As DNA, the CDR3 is TGTGCCAGCAGCGCTAATTCGGGACAGCCAGTAAACTATGGCTACACCTTC.

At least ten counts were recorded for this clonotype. The CDR3 loop reads CASTLKITGGADTQYF. The CDR3 nucleotides are TGTGCCAGTACTCTAAAAATTACGGGGGGGGCAGATACGCAGTATTTT. V usage is TRBV19 and J usage is TRBJ2-3; 8 bases align to TRBD2. The CDR3 is 16 residues long. Losses at the gene ends were 7 bases for V and 4 bases for J; bases not matched to a gene: 13. Germline V gene sequence: CDR1 LNHDA, CDR2 SQIVND (reference sequence).

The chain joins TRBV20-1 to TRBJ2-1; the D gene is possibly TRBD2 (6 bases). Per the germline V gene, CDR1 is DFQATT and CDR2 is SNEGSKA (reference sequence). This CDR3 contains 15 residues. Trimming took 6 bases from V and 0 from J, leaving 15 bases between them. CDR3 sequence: CSASGLLGSYNEQFF. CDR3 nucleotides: TGCAGTGCATCGGGACTCCTGGGCTCCTACAATGAGCAGTTCTTC.

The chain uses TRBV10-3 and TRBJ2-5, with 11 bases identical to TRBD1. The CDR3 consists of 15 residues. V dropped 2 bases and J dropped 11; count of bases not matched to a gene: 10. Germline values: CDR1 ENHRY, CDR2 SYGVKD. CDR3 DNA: TGTGCCATCAGTGAGCATGGACAGGGGGCGGGAGAGCAGTACTTC. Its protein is CAISEHGQGAGEQYF.

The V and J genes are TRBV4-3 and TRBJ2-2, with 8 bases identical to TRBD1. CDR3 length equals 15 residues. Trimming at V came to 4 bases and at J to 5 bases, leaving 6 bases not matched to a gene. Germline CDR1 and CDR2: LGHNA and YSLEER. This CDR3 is CASSPWDRWTGELFF. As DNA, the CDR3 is TGCGCCAGCAGCCCCTGGGACAGGTGGACCGGGGAGCTGTTTTTT.

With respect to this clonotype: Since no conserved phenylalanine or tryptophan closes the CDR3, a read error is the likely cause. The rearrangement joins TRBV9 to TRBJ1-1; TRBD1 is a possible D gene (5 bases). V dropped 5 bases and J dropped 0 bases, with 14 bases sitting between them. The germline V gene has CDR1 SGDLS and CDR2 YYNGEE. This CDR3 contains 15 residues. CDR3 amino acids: CASSEGRDMNTEAFS. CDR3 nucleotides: TGTGCCAGCAGTGAGGGACGTGACATGAACACTGAAGCTTTCTCT.

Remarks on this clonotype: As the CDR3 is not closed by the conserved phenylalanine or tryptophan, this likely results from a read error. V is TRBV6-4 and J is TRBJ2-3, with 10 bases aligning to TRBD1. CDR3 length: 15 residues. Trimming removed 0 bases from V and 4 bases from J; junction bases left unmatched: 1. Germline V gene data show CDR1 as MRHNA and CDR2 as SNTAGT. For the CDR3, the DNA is TGTGCCAGCAGTGACTCGACAGGGGGCGCAGATACGCAGTATCTT. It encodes CASSDSTGGADTQYL.

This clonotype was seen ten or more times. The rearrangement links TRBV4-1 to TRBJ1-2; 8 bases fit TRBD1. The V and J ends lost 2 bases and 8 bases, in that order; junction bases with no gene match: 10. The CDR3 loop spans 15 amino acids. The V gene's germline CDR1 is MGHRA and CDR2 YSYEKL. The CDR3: CASSQSLQGAKGYTF. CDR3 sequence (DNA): TGCGCCAGCAGCCAATCCCTCCAGGGGGCTAAAGGCTACACCTTC.

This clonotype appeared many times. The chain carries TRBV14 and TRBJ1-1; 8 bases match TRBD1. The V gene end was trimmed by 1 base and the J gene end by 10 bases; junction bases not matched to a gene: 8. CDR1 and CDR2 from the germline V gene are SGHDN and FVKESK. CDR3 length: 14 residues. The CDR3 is CASSQVLGTGGAFF. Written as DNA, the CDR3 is TGTGCCAGCAGCCAAGTGTTGGGGACAGGAGGAGCTTTCTTT.

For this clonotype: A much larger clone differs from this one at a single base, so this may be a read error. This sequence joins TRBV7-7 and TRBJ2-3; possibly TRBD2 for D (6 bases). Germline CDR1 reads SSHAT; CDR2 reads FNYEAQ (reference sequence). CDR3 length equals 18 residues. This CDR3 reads CVSSLNSPGWDFTDTQYF. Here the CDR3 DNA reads TGTGTCAGCAGCTTAAATTCTCCGGGATGGGACTTCACAGATACGCAGTATTTT.

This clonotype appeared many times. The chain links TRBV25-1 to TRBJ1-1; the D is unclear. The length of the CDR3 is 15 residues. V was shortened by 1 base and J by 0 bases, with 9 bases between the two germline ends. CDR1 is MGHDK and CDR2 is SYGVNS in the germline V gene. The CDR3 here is CASSESTTMNTEAFF. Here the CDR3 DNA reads TGTGCCAGCAGTGAATCGACGACCATGAACACTGAAGCTTTCTTT.

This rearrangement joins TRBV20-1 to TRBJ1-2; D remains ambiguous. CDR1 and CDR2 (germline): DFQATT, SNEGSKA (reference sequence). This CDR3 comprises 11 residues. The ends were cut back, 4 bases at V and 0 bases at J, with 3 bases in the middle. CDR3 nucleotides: TGCAGTGCTAACCCTAACTATGGCTACACCTTC. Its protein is CSANPNYGYTF.

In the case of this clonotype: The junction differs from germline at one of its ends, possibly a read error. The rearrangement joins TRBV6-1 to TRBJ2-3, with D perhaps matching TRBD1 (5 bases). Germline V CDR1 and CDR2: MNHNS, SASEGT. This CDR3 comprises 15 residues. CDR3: CASQAQTERTGTQYF. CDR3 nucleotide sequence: TGTGCCAGCCAAGCTCAGACGGAACGCACAGGTACGCAGTATTTT.

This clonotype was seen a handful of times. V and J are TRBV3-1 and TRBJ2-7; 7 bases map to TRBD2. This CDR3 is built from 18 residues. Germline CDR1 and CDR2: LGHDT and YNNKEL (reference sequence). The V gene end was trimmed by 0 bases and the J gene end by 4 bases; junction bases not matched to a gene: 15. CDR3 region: CASSQDGASGLGRYEQYF. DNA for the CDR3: TGTGCCAGCAGCCAAGATGGCGCTAGCGGCCTTGGAAGGTACGAGCAGTACTTC.